The rows below give T cell receptor beta chains drawn from one sample of a study of T cell responses to AZD1222 COVID-19 vaccine. Profiling relied on immunoSEQ multiplex PCR, and the TCRdb table lists in-frame clones only, not all of them. This sample has around 180,000 clones, with more than 80% found just once. The starting material was peripheral blood, obtained on day 0 of AZD1222 vaccination. The receptors come from an adult in good health. Each CDR3 is given with its conserved first and last residue. A D gene is named only where the DNA matches it firmly. Part of the rows lack a size; the others show once, few, many or a class for expanded clones.

D gene	V gene	clone size	J gene	CDR3 protein	CDR3 DNA
-	TRBV10-3	-	TRBJ1-5	CATRARDGSNQPQHF	TGTGCCACCCGGGCGCGGGACGGGAGCAATCAGCCCCAGCATTTT
TRBD1	TRBV28	once	TRBJ1-1	CASRSPGGANEAFF	TGTGCCAGCAGATCCCCAGGGGGCGCAAATGAAGCTTTCTTT
-	TRBV6-2/TRBV6-3	-	TRBJ2-2	CASSYSSGVNTGELFF	TGTGCCAGCAGTTACTCCTCCGGGGTGAACACCGGGGAGCTGTTTTTT
-	TRBV19	-	TRBJ1-5	CASSIRRDQPQHF	TGTGCCAGTAGTATAAGAAGGGATCAGCCCCAGCATTTT
-	TRBV29-1	-	TRBJ1-1	CSARFLGIEAFF	TGCAGCGCCCGCTTCTTGGGGATTGAAGCTTTCTTT
-	TRBV20-1	-	TRBJ2-3	CSASYRAPGKATDTQYF	TGCAGTGCTAGTTACAGGGCCCCCGGTAAAGCCACAGATACGCAGTATTTT
-	TRBV28	-	TRBJ1-2	CASSLSRNEGYTF	TGTGCCAGCAGTTTATCCCGCAACGAGGGCTACACCTTC
-	TRBV7-9	-	TRBJ1-2	CASSFVQGHGYTF	TGTGCCAGCAGCTTTGTGCAGGGGCATGGCTACACCTTC
TRBD2	TRBV4-3	-	TRBJ2-1	CASSPSGRAVGEQFF	TGCGCCAGCAGCCCTAGCGGGAGGGCGGTCGGTGAGCAGTTCTTC
TRBD1	TRBV11-2	-	TRBJ2-2	CASRRQGRTGELFF	TGTGCCAGCAGGAGACAGGGTAGGACCGGGGAGCTGTTTTTT
TRBD2	TRBV27	-	TRBJ2-7	CASSSTSGRYEQYF	TGTGCCAGCAGTTCGACTAGCGGGAGGTACGAGCAGTACTTC
TRBD1	TRBV7-9	-	TRBJ2-2	CASSPGQEFSGELFF	TGTGCCAGCAGCCCCGGACAGGAGTTTTCCGGGGAGCTGTTTTTT
-	TRBV9	-	TRBJ2-7	CASSADSEQYF	TGTGCCAGCAGCGCCGACAGCGAGCAGTACTTC
TRBD1	TRBV30	-	TRBJ1-6	CAWDRTGYNSPLHF	TGTGCCTGGGACCGGACAGGGTATAATTCACCCCTCCACTTT
-	TRBV7-2	-	TRBJ2-3	CASSLRWGAGRAADTQYF	TGTGCCAGCAGCTTAAGGTGGGGGGCCGGCCGGGCCGCCGATACGCAGTATTTT
-	TRBV27	-	TRBJ1-6	CASSLSPAEGSPLHF	TGTGCCAGCAGTTTATCCCCGGCGGAGGGTTCACCCCTCCACTTT
TRBD1	TRBV10-3	-	TRBJ2-3	CANRGQVTDTQYF	TGTGCCAACCGGGGACAGGTCACAGATACGCAGTATTTT
-	TRBV3-1/TRBV3-2	-	TRBJ1-2	CASSPLVGSTYGYTF	TGTGCCAGCAGCCCCCTCGTCGGATCCACCTATGGCTACACCTTC
-	TRBV27	-	TRBJ1-2	CASSLKGTNYGYTF	TGTGCCAGCAGTTTAAAGGGAACTAACTATGGCTACACCTTC
-	TRBV30	once	TRBJ1-2	CAWSVLINYGYTF	TGTGCCTGGAGTGTACTCATTAACTATGGCTACACCTTC
TRBD1	TRBV6-1	once	TRBJ2-2	CASSLQGAHTGELFF	TGTGCCAGCAGTCTACAGGGGGCGCACACCGGGGAGCTGTTTTTT
TRBD1	TRBV7-2	-	TRBJ1-3	CASSLAQGARRNTIYF	TGTGCCAGCAGCTTAGCACAGGGGGCGCGCAGAAACACCATATATTTT
TRBD1	TRBV2	-	TRBJ2-6	CASSLNRGTSGANVLTF	TGTGCCAGCAGTCTAAACAGGGGTACCTCTGGGGCCAACGTCCTGACTTTC
-	TRBV7-9	-	TRBJ2-5	CASSLKSRVVETQYF	TGTGCCAGCAGCTTAAAGTCCAGGGTGGTGGAGACCCAGTACTTC
-	TRBV7-9	-	TRBJ1-6	CASSLVGGVNSPLHF	TGTGCCAGCAGCTTAGTTGGGGGTGTTAATTCACCCCTCCACTTT
-	TRBV19	-	TRBJ2-7	CASSTGLFSYEQYF	TGTGCCAGTAGTACGGGACTTTTCTCCTACGAGCAGTACTTC
-	TRBV6-5	-	TRBJ1-5	CASSPTGFWQPQHF	TGTGCCAGCAGCCCGACAGGATTTTGGCAACCCCAGCATTTT
-	TRBV6-6	-	TRBJ2-7	CASSYSSASVTYEQYF	TGTGCCAGCAGTTACTCTTCGGCTAGCGTTACCTACGAGCAGTACTTC
-	TRBV30	-	TRBJ1-5	CAWARDSNQPQHF	TGTGCCTGGGCCCGGGACAGCAATCAGCCCCAGCATTTT
-	TRBV6-5	-	TRBJ1-4	CASSYSAGGKLFF	TGTGCCAGCAGTTACTCGGCGGGGGGAAAACTGTTTTTT
TRBD1	TRBV5-1	-	TRBJ1-2	CASSPGTGSTGGYTF	TGCGCCAGCAGCCCCGGGACAGGGTCGACGGGTGGCTACACCTTC
-	TRBV10-1	-	TRBJ1-5	CASSEPTEHSNQPQHF	TGCGCCAGCAGTGAACCAACCGAACATAGCAATCAGCCCCAGCATTTT
TRBD1	TRBV30	-	TRBJ2-7	CAWSRDREGEQYF	TGTGCCTGGAGCCGGGACAGGGAGGGCGAGCAGTACTTC
-	TRBV19	-	TRBJ1-5	CASSITGANQPQHF	TGTGCCAGTAGTATCACAGGCGCCAATCAGCCCCAGCATTTT
-	TRBV28	-	TRBJ2-2	CASSFRLILTGELFF	TGTGCCAGCAGTTTTAGACTCATATTAACCGGGGAGCTGTTTTTT
-	TRBV6-6	-	TRBJ1-5	CASSYDNYGQPQHF	TGTGCCAGCAGTTACGACAATTATGGCCAGCCCCAGCATTTT
-	TRBV21-1	-	TRBJ2-1	CASSKEVISGGLYNEQFF	TGTGCCAGCAGCAAGGAAGTGATTAGCGGGGGGCTCTACAATGAGCAGTTCTTC
-	TRBV18	once	TRBJ2-3	CASSPDAGSGGTDTQYF	TGTGCCAGCTCACCGGATGCCGGGTCTGGTGGTACAGATACGCAGTATTTT
TRBD1	TRBV12-3/TRBV12-4	-	TRBJ2-1	CASSLRGPGEGFF	TGTGCCAGCAGTTTAAGGGGGCCCGGTGAGGGGTTCTTC
TRBD1	TRBV4-1	-	TRBJ1-4	CASSTTGVDLAWEKLFF	TGCGCCAGCAGCACTACAGGGGTTGATTTAGCATGGGAAAAACTGTTTTTT
TRBD1	TRBV5-4	-	TRBJ1-2	CASSFGQGQTYGYTF	TGTGCCAGCAGCTTCGGACAGGGGCAGACCTATGGCTACACCTTC
TRBD1	TRBV5-1	-	TRBJ1-3	CASSLATGIDGNTIYF	TGCGCCAGCAGCCTAGCGACAGGGATCGATGGAAACACCATATATTTT
TRBD1	TRBV7-9	-	TRBJ1-3	CASSLDRSAGNTIYF	TGTGCCAGCAGCCTGGACAGGTCTGCCGGAAACACCATATATTTT
-	TRBV5-4	once	TRBJ2-5	CASSRGIRQETQYF	TGTGCCAGCAGTAGGGGGATTCGACAAGAGACCCAGTACTTC
-	TRBV19	-	TRBJ2-7	CASSIGYEQYF	TGTGCCAGTAGTATCGGTTACGAGCAGTACTTC
-	TRBV12-3/TRBV12-4	few	TRBJ2-1	CASGLEFF	TGTGCCAGCGGGTTGGAGTTCTTC
TRBD2	TRBV7-3	-	TRBJ2-2	CASSLAGGYTGELFF	TGTGCCAGCAGCTTGGCGGGAGGGTACACCGGGGAGCTGTTTTTT
TRBD1	TRBV7-2	-	TRBJ1-2	CASSQGAWTGYTF	TGTGCCAGCAGCCAGGGGGCGTGGACTGGCTACACCTTC
-	TRBV6-5	-	TRBJ2-7	CASSSQRDASYEQYF	TGTGCCAGCAGTAGTCAGAGGGACGCCTCCTACGAGCAGTACTTC